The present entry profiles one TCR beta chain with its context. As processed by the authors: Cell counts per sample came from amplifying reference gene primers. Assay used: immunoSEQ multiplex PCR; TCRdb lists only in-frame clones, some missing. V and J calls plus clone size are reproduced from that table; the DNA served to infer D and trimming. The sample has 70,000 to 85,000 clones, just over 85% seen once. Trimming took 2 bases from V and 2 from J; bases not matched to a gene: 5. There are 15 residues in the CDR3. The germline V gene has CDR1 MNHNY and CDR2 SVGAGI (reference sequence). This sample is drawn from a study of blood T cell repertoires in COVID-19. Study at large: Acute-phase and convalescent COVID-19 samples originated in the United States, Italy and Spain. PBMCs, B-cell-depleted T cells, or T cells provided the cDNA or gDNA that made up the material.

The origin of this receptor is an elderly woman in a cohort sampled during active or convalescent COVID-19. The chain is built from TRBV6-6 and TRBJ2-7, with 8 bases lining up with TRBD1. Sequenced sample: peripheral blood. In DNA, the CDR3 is TGTGCCAGCAGTTACACTGGGACAGGCACCTACGAGCAGTACTTC. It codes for CASSYTGTGTYEQYF.